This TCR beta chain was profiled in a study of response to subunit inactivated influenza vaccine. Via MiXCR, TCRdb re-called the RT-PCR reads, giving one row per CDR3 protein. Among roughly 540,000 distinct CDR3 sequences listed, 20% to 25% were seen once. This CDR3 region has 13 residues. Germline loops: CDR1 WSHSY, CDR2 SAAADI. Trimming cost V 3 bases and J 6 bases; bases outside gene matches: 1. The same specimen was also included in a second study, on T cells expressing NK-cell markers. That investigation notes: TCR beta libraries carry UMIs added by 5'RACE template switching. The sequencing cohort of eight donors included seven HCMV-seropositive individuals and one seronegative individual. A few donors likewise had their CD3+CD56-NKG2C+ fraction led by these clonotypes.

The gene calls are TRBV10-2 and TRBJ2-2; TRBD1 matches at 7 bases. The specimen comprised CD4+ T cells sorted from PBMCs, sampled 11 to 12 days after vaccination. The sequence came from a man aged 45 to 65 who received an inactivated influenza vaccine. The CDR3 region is CASSEQGSGELFF. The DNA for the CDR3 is TGCGCCAGCAGTGAACAGGGGTCCGGGGAGCTGTTTTTT.